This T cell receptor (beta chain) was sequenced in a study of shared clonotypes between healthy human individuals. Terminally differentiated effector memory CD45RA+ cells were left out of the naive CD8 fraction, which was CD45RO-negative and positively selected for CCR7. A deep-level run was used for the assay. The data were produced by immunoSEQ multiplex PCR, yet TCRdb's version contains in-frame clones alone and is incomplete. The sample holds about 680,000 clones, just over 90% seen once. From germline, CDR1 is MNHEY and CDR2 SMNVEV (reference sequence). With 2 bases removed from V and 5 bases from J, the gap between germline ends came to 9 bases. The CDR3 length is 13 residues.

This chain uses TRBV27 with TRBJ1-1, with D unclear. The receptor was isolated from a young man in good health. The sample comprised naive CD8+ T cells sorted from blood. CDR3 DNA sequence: TGTGCCAGCAGTTTAAGTGTTTGGACTGAAGCTTTCTTT. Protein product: CASSLSVWTEAFF.